Given below is one T cell receptor beta chain in context. Which antigen it targets is not known. Base qualities are not provided; no much larger clone lies one nucleotide away. This entry comes from a study of a mutant IDH1 vaccine in newly diagnosed glioma (dated by TCRdb to the early 2020s). Study-wide context: Vaccination was initiated 4-6 weeks after radiotherapy alone, or concurrently with temozolomide cycles in the chemotherapy-containing groups. Longitudinal TCRB deep sequencing was performed for roughly 24 treated patients wherever samples were available for exploratory analyses. Six visits were used for peripheral blood collection: V03 (baseline), V05, V07, V10, V12 and V13. The week-35 safety follow-up took place at visit V12, and the week-47 end of study took place at visit V13. Before enrollment, most patients had been given radiochemotherapy with temozolomide as standard therapy, while the rest had received either radiotherapy alone or temozolomide alone. Of the approximately 29 treated patients, about 62% were male and roughly 38% were female, and a mean age of about 37 years was recorded. The research as a whole found: According to the authors, sample limitations meant that analyses of patient blood samples could not be reproduced. Immune responses induced by the vaccine were seen in roughly 95% of patients across multiple MHC alleles. Availability determined which PBMC samples were chosen for TCRB deep sequencing. Pseudoprogression appeared unrelated to alterations in the top peripheral T cell clonotypes detected by TCRB sequencing.

This specimen's time point label, per the study, means: week 47, end of study. A 20-mer mutant IDH1 peptide at 300 micrograms in Montanide made up each vaccine dose, which was injected subcutaneously together with topical imiquimod. Patients received eight vaccinations in weeks 1, 3, 5, 7, 11, 15, 19 and 23, corresponding to visits V03 through V10. All donors had newly diagnosed IDH1-mutant astrocytomas of WHO grade 3 or 4 that showed loss of nuclear ATRX. The samples were drawn from NOA16, a multicentre, single-arm, open-label phase I trial in Germany that tested a mutant IDH1 peptide vaccine in humans for the first time. Genomic DNA for TCRB sequencing was isolated from EDTA blood with the DNeasy Blood and Tissue Kit. Library creation used the immunoSEQ multiplex PCR assay. The hsTCRB Kit was used according to the manufacturer's protocol to amplify rearranged TCR beta chain sequences. TCRB libraries were sequenced on an Illumina MiSeq. The study's own analysis went as follows. Demultiplexing, trimming and gene mapping were performed with the kit vendor's proprietary platform. In its TCRdb copy, this immuneACCESS table keeps in-frame sequences only and misses some clones. Where compared with another copy, unresolved V genes explain less than half of these, and the others have no known cause. The V and J calls and the clone size are those of that table, but D and trimming were determined from the DNA. Recorded for this sample are approximately 60,000 clones; under 85% of them occurred a single time. The ten largest clones add up to more than 3% of the sample.

Sequencing used PBMCs, obtained from a glioma patient whose treatment included an IDH1 peptide vaccine. The origin of this receptor is a woman in her fifties or sixties with glioma.

The DNA sequence is as follows: TGTGCCACCCAAGCGGACAGGGGGCTTTTTGATGGCTACACCTTC. The encoded protein is CATQADRGLFDGYTF. The V and J genes are TRBV19 and TRBJ1-2, and 11 junctional nucleotides match TRBD1. The CDR3, from cysteine to phenylalanine, totals 15 residues. Left in the record is the CDR3 DNA by itself, 45 bases read in frame from the first base. The germline V gene (reference sequence) specifies LNHDA as CDR1 and SQIVND as CDR2. V trim: 10 bases; J trim: 6 bases; unmatched bases: 13.